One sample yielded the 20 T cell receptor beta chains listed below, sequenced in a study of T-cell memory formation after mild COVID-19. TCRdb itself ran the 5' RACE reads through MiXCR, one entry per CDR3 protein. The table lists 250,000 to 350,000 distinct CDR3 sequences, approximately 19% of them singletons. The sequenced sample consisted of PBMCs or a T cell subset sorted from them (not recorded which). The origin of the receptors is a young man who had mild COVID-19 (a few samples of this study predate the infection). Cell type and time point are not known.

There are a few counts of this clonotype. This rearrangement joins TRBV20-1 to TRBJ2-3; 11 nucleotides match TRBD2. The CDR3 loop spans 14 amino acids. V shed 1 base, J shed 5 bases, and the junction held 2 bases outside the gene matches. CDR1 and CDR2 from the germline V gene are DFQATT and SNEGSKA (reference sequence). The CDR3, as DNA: TGCAGTGCTAGAGGACTAGCGGGGATAGATACGCAGTATTTT. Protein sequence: CSARGLAGIDTQYF.

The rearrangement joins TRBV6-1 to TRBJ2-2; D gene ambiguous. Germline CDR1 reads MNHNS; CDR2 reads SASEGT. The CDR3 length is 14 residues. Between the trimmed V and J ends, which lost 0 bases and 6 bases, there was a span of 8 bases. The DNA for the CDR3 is TGTGCCAGCAGTGAAGCGGAGTGGGCCGGGGAGCTGTTTTTT. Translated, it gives CASSEAEWAGELFF.

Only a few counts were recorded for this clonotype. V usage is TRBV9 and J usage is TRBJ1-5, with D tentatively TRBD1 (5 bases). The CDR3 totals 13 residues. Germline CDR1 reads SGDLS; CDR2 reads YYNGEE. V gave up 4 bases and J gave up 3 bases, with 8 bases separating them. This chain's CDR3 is CASSSGTNQPQHF. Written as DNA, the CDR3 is TGTGCCAGCAGCTCCGGGACCAATCAGCCCCAGCATTTT.

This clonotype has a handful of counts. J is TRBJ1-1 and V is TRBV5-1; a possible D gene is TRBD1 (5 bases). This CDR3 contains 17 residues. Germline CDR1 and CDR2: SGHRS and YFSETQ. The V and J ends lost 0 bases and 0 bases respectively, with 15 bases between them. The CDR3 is CASSLGRPTEMNTEAFF. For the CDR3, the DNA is TGCGCCAGCAGCTTGGGGCGTCCGACAGAGATGAACACTGAAGCTTTCTTT.

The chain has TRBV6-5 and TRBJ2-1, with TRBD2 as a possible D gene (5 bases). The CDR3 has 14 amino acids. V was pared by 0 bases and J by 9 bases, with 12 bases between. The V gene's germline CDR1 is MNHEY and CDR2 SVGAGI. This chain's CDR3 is CASSYSGGGGEQFF. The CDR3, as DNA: TGTGCCAGCAGTTACTCAGGAGGCGGAGGTGAGCAGTTCTTC.

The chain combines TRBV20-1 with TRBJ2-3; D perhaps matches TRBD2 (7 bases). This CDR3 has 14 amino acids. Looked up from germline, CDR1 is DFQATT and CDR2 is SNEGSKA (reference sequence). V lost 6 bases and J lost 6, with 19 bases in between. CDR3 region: CSAEAGGPGDTQYF. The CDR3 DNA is TGCAGTGCCGAGGCCGGGGGGCCGGGGGATACGCAGTATTTT.

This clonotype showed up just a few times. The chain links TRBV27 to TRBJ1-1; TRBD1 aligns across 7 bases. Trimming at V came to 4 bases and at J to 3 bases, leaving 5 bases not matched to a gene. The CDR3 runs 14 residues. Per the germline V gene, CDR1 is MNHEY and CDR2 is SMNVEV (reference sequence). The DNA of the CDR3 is TGTGCCAGCAGTTCCGACAGGGTATACACTGAAGCTTTCTTT. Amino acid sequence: CASSSDRVYTEAFF.

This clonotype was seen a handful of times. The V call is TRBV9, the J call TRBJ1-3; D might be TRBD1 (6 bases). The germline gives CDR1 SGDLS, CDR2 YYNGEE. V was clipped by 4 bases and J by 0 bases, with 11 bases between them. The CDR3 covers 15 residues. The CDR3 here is CASSSGQSSGNTIYF. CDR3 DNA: TGTGCCAGCAGCTCAGGACAGAGCTCTGGAAACACCATATATTTT. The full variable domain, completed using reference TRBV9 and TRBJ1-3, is DSGVTQTPKHLITATGQRVTLRCSPRSGDLSVYWYQQSLDQGLQFLIQYYNGEERAKGNILERFSAQQFPDLHSELNLSSLELGDSALYFCASSSGQSSGNTIYFGEGSWLTVV.

The CDR3 coding sequence is TGTGCCAGCAGTTTATCTATTTTGGGGACCGGGGAGCTGTTTTTT. It encodes CASSLSILGTGELFF. This rearrangement joins TRBV27 to TRBJ2-2; D not resolved. CDR1 and CDR2 (germline): MNHEY, SMNVEV (reference sequence). This CDR3 region has 15 residues. Trimming removed 0 bases from V and 5 bases from J, with 10 bases in between.

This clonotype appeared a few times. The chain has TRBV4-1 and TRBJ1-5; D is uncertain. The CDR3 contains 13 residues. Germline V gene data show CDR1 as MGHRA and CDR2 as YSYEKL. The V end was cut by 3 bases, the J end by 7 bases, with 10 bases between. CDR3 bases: TGCGCCAGCAGCCAGATCAGCCGGCAGCCCCAGCATTTT. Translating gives CASSQISRQPQHF.

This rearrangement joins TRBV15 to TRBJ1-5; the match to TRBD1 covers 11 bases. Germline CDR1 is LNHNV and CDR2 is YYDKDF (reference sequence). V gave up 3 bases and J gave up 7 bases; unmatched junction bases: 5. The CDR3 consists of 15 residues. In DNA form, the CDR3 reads TGTGCCACCAGCAGGGACAGGGGGCGCCGACAGCCCCAGCATTTT. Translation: CATSRDRGRRQPQHF. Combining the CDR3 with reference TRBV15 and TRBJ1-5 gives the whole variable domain DAMVIQNPRYQVTQFGKPVTLSCSQTLNHNVMYWYQQKSSQAPKLLFHYYDKDFNNEADTPDNFQSRRPNTSFCFLDIRSPGLGDTAMYLCATSRDRGRRQPQHFGDGTRLSIL.

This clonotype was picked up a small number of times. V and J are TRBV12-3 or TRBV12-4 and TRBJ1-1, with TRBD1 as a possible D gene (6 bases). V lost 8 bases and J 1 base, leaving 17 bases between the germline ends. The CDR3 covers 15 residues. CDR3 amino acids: CASGGGRPGNTEAFF. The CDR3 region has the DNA TGTGCCAGCGGGGGGGGCCGGCCGGGGAACACTGAAGCTTTCTTT.

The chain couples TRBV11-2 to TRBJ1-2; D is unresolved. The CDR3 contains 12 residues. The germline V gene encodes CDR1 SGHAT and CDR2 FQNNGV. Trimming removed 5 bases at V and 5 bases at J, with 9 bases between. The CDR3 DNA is TGTGCCAGCAGCCAGTATGAGTATGGCTACACCTTC. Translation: CASSQYEYGYTF.

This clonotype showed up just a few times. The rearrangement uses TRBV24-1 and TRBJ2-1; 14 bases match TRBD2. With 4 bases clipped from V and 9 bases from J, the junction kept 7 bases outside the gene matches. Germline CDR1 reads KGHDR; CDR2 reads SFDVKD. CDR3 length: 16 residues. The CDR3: CATSDQTSGGVVEQFF. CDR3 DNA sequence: TGTGCCACCAGTGACCAGACTAGCGGGGGGGTTGTTGAGCAGTTCTTC.

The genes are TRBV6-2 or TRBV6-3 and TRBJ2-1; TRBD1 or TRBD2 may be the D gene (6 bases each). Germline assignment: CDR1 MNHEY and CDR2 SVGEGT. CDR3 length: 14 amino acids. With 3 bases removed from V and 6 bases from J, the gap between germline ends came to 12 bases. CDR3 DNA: TGTGCCAGCAGTTATCTAGGAGGGGGCAATGAGCAGTTCTTC. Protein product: CASSYLGGGNEQFF.

The CDR3 DNA reads as TGTGCCAGCAGCTTAATGGGACTAGCTCGGGAGACCCAGTACTTC. Its protein product is CASSLMGLARETQYF. The chain is built from TRBV7-2 and TRBJ2-5; 9 bases align to TRBD2. The CDR3 length is 15 residues. The germline V gene encodes CDR1 SGHTA and CDR2 FQGNSA. V shed 2 bases, J shed 5 bases, and the junction held 6 bases outside the gene matches.

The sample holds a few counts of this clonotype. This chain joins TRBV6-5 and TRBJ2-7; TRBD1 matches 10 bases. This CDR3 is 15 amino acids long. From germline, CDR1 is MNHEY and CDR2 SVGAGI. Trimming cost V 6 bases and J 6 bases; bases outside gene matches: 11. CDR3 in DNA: TGTGCCAGCAGCACGACAGGGGGCATCGCCCGCGAGCAGTACTTC. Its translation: CASSTTGGIAREQYF.

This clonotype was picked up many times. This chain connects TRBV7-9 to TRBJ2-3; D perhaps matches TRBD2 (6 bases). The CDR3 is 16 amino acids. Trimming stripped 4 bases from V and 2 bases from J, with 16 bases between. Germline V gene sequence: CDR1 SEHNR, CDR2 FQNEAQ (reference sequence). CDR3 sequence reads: CASSSVGGLDTDTQYF. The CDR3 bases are TGTGCCAGCAGCTCGGTCGGGGGACTTGACACAGATACGCAGTATTTT. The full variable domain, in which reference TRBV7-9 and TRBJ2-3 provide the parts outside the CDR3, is DTGVSQNPRHKITKRGQNVTFRCDPISEHNRLYWYRQTLGQGPEFLTYFQNEAQLEKSRLLSDRFSAERPKGSFSTLEIQRTEQGDSAMYLCASSSVGGLDTDTQYFGPGTRLTVL.

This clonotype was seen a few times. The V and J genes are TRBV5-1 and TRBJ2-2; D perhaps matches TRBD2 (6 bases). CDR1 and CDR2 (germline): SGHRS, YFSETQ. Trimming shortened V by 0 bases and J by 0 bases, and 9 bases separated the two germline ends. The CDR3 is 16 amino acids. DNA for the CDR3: TGCGCCAGCAGCTTGGAACGGGGGACGAACACCGGGGAGCTGTTTTTT. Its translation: CASSLERGTNTGELFF.

The chain's CDR3 is CASRLVGETQYF. The DNA of the CDR3 is TGTGCCAGCAGGCTGGTGGGGGAGACCCAGTACTTC. V usage is TRBV11-2 and J usage is TRBJ2-5; D gene uncertain. Germline V gene data show CDR1 as SGHAT and CDR2 as FQNNGV. Trimming cost V 6 bases and J 5 bases, with 10 bases left between them. The CDR3 runs to 12 residues.